The entry that follows covers one T cell receptor beta chain sequence. One entry per CDR3 protein results from TCRdb running MiXCR on the RACE reads. The table has 40,000 to 60,000 distinct CDR3 sequences, around 9% seen once. This specimen belongs to a study of human T cells and chemical hapten exposure. Regarding time point: patch test 1, 2 weeks after DPC sensitization. The treatment was: therapeutic diphenylcyclopropenone sensitization with weekly scalp DPC. The V end was cut by 3 bases, the J end by 0 bases, with 3 bases between. The germline CDR1 and CDR2 sequences are LNHNV and YYDKDF (reference sequence). This CDR3 comprises 13 residues.

This TCR came from a woman in her fifties or sixties with alopecia areata. Some clones in this sample may be carry-over from other donors' samples. The rearrangement links TRBV15 to TRBJ1-5; D gene ambiguous. Sequenced here: whole blood, sampled in connection with sensitization to the hapten diphenylcyclopropenone (DPC). The CDR3 nucleotides read TGTGCCACCAGCAGCGTTAGCAATCAGCCCCAGCATTTT. Its translation: CATSSVSNQPQHF.